These T cell receptor beta chains were read from a single sample in a study of monozygotic twins with inflammatory bowel disease. TCRdb processed the 5' RACE reads again and assigns one entry to each CDR3 protein, with no DNA. This table lists just over 300,000 distinct CDR3 sequences. The sequencing input was blood. The receptors come from a human donor with ulcerative colitis or Crohn's disease, or a healthy co-twin of an affected twin (not recorded which). Both conserved end residues are part of each CDR3.

V gene,J gene,CDR3 protein
TRBV7-2,TRBJ2-3,CASSLGTSGDTQYF
TRBV3-1,TRBJ2-1,CASSLRLAGGSNNEQFF
TRBV10-3,TRBJ1-5,CAITEYSNQPQHF
TRBV5-1,TRBJ1-6,CASSPPRGRNSPLHF
TRBV27,TRBJ1-1,CASSLAGDTEAFF
TRBV7-2,TRBJ2-7,CASSLIRSPLEQYF
TRBV29-1,TRBJ2-7,CSAQFKGMGYEQYF
TRBV4-2,TRBJ1-5,CASSQDRSNNQPQHF
TRBV5-4,TRBJ2-5,CASSFGRDQETQYF
TRBV6-2/TRBV6-3,TRBJ2-1,CASSTGATYNEQFF
TRBV29-1,TRBJ1-5,CSVGQGRNQPQHF
TRBV12-3/TRBV12-4,TRBJ2-1,CASTPTSDEQFF
TRBV18,TRBJ2-3,CASSPPRGGTDTQYF
TRBV25-1,TRBJ2-7,CASSKTTRVPQQQYF
TRBV5-1,TRBJ2-5,CASSLDSLTGIDF
TRBV20-1,TRBJ2-7,CSASGPTQYEQYF
TRBV10-3,TRBJ2-7,CATRDIQGYEQYF
TRBV5-5,TRBJ2-1,CASSLGLGEGFF
TRBV6-1,TRBJ2-3,CASPSTGWGPDTQYF
TRBV18,TRBJ2-7,CASSPPGRPYEQYF
TRBV4-3,TRBJ2-3,CASSQDRPAGSHTQYF
TRBV7-2,TRBJ1-2,CASSLQYGYTF
TRBV11-2,TRBJ1-3,CASSLSGTSGNTIYF
TRBV20-1,TRBJ2-1,CSARSPGSYNEQFF
TRBV6-1,TRBJ1-6,CASKRGENSPLHF
TRBV5-1,TRBJ2-6,CASSLGGGPGANVLTF
TRBV20-1,TRBJ2-7,CSGWGGTAKQAEYF
TRBV19,TRBJ1-1,CASSRTGMGTEAFF
TRBV10-3,TRBJ2-1,CAISASGYNEQFF
TRBV7-2,TRBJ1-5,CASSPLTPGNQPQHF
TRBV12-3/TRBV12-4,TRBJ1-2,CASSLSAGRSYGYTF
TRBV6-2/TRBV6-3,TRBJ2-7,CASSYSNLWGRAFYEQYF
TRBV6-2/TRBV6-3,TRBJ2-2,CASSSHSGTSGTGELFF
TRBV6-5,TRBJ1-1,CASSSRAGGGNTEAFF
TRBV20-1,TRBJ2-3,CSARDLSTQYF
TRBV5-1,TRBJ2-3,CASSFLDGTDTQYF
TRBV19,TRBJ2-4,CASSRWEGPRNIQYF
TRBV6-2/TRBV6-3,TRBJ2-1,CASRRDRANLYNEQFF
TRBV5-4,TRBJ2-3,CASSSWSLTDTQYF
TRBV30,TRBJ1-5,CAWSAPGQGYQPQHF
TRBV20-1,TRBJ2-7,CSAHMDSYEQYF
TRBV3-1,TRBJ2-1,CASSHRGLEFREQFF
TRBV10-2,TRBJ2-7,CASRGLAGAGLYEQYF
TRBV6-2/TRBV6-3,TRBJ2-5,CASSLRYEQAHRGWGETQYF
TRBV20-1,TRBJ2-3,CSANLLAGLRDTQYF
TRBV20-1,TRBJ1-1,CSKEANRVNPEAFF
TRBV12-3/TRBV12-4,TRBJ2-7,CASSPYGVEYEQYF
TRBV24-1,TRBJ2-2,CATGQPNTGELFF
TRBV3-1,TRBJ1-1,CASSPRTLNTVAFF
TRBV6-2/TRBV6-3,TRBJ1-1,CASRRQVMNTEAFF
TRBV7-2,TRBJ1-4,CASSFQGSEKLFF